The following is a TCR beta chain sequence with its context. This clone appeared a single time. The specificity of this receptor is unknown. No per-base quality is available; no much larger clone lies one base away. V sheds 4 bases and J sheds 4 bases, leaving 12 bases between their ends. The germline V gene gives CDR1 as SGDLS and CDR2 as YYNGEE. There are 14 amino acids in the CDR3, from cysteine to phenylalanine inclusive. CDR3 DNA only is kept here, 42 bases in frame from base 1. The immunoSEQ Assay, a bias-controlled multiplex PCR, was used to amplify TCRbeta CDR3 regions from genomic DNA. Regarding the original processing steps: Within the assay, amplification of reference gene primers was used to estimate how many nucleated cells each sample contained. Sequence reads were collapsed and filtered to measure the absolute abundance of every unique TCRbeta CDR3 rearrangement. For each sample, productive Simpson clonality was calculated by taking the square root of Simpson's diversity index across productive rearrangements. The source is immuneACCESS, and TCRdb retained only in-frame sequences with V and J called. Part of the clones is not carried over; for the studies checked, unresolved V genes explain less than half of this, and the remainder is unexplained. V and J calls and clone size are those listed in that table; D and trimming were worked out from the DNA. The sample records 55,000 or so clones, around 87% of which are singletons. Together, the top ten hold around 6.9% of the sample.

Each collaborating institution followed its own protocols to collect whole blood in K2EDTA tubes. For TCRbeta analysis, collaborator samples were shipped as frozen whole blood, as isolated PBMCs, or as DNA extracted from either sample type. The sample comes from a study of blood T cell repertoires in COVID-19 (TCRdb year 2020). Study-wide context: Samples from collaborators originated in the United States, Italy and Spain and spanned both the acute and convalescent phases of COVID-19. HLA class I and class II types, where available, came from metadata supplied by the sample provider rather than from assay-based typing. The dataset comprised deeply sampled blood TCRbeta repertoires from subjects exposed to, actively infected with, or recovered from COVID-19. Samples came from the ongoing ImmuneRACE study (first 160 participants) plus 1,254 subjects from 6 global collaborators. Nearly every sample came with metadata listing a de-identified subject ID, COVID-19 status, age in years and sex. The repertoires were released in a freely available public database meant as a resource for research on the immune response to SARS-CoV-2. The prospective study material was composed of cDNA or gDNA derived from T cells, B-cell-depleted T cells, or PBMCs.

General findings and caveats noted by the study authors: The amount of clinical and demographic metadata varied by source and participant and was provided uncurated.

The origin of this receptor is a man in his 60s with active or convalescent COVID-19. The sample taken for sequencing was peripheral blood. Here the chain combines TRBV9 and TRBJ2-1, with a weak D call of TRBD1 (6 bases match). The CDR3 loop reads CASSPTDRYNEQFF. DNA sequence: TGTGCCAGCAGCCCAACGGACAGATACAATGAGCAGTTCTTC.